This TCR beta chain was identified during a study of blood T cell repertoires in COVID-19. This clone was observed once. Germline CDR1 reads LNHDA; CDR2 reads SQIVND (reference sequence). The CDR3 has 17 amino acids. J lost 0 bases, V lost 3 bases, and 5 bases had no gene match. Measured with immunoSEQ multiplex PCR; TCRdb has only the in-frame clones, and not every one. The sample includes about 140,000 clones, approximately 88% of them seen just once. Specimen: PBMCs or T cells enriched from blood (not recorded which). The V gene is TRBV19, the J gene TRBJ1-5; 10 nucleotides align to TRBD1. The source of this sequence is a man in his 70s who had been exposed to COVID-19. The CDR3 region has the DNA TGTGCCAGTAGTATCGGGACAGGGGATTATAGCAATCAGCCCCAGCATTTT. Translating gives CASSIGTGDYSNQPQHF.